Listed below are T cell receptor beta chains from one sample, sequenced in a study of blood T cells in healthy people across ages. TCRdb called the 5' RACE reads again in MiXCR, with one record for every CDR3 protein. The sample carries around 1,000,000 distinct CDR3 sequences, under 30% recorded once. A further study also used this sample, focusing on T cells of mothers and their children.

Specimen: blood. The receptors were sampled from a girl aged 2-10 years in good health. CDR3s include the opening cysteine and the closing phenylalanine or tryptophan. Fields, in order: V gene, CDR3 length, clone size, J gene, CDR3 protein. Clone size, where shown, is once, few, many, or a class for clones that have expanded.

TRBV5-1,15,NA,TRBJ2-2,CASSLVLGDTGELFF
TRBV28,17,NA,TRBJ2-3,CASSLRWTASSTDTQYF
TRBV6-5,14,NA,TRBJ1-6,CASSPLASNSPLHF
TRBV29-1,13,few,TRBJ2-3,CSVIFYTLDTQYF
TRBV4-1,15,NA,TRBJ2-7,CASSPRLAGGNEQYF
TRBV29-1,14,few,TRBJ1-1,CSVERRGKNTEAFF
TRBV12-5,11,NA,TRBJ2-1,CASGFTGEQFF
TRBV7-9,14,few,TRBJ2-6,CASSSGGGANVLTF
TRBV20-1,14,NA,TRBJ2-3,CSARRDPLTDTQYF
TRBV6-5,15,NA,TRBJ2-3,CASRLAGKNTDTQYF
TRBV4-1,16,NA,TRBJ1-2,CASSQSVQGHLSGYTF
TRBV6-2/TRBV6-3,13,few,TRBJ2-7,CASSYGTLYEQYF
TRBV7-3,13,few,TRBJ2-3,CASSLWTTDTQYF
TRBV4-2,16,many,TRBJ2-5,CASSQDIAGGFETQYF
TRBV10-3,14,few,TRBJ2-1,CATGITSGTNEQFF
TRBV7-2,15,few,TRBJ1-2,CASVGHTLTKDGYTF
TRBV27,16,few,NA,CASSPLLAAGHNEQFF